These 29 T cell receptor beta chains were all obtained from the same sample, sequenced in a study of immune evolution from preneoplasia to lung adenocarcinoma. Sequencing was performed with immunoSEQ multiplex PCR; in TCRdb, only in-frame clones are kept and a portion is missing. Of 7,500 to 8,500 clones in the sample, roughly four fifths were seen once. The sample was FFPE invasive lung adenocarcinoma tissue. The origin of the receptors is a person aged 45-69 years with lung adenocarcinoma.

This chain joins TRBV28 and TRBJ1-2, with D hard to call. Per the germline V gene, CDR1 is MDHEN and CDR2 is SYDVKM. The CDR3 contains 18 residues. Trimming pared 5 bases from V and 0 bases from J, leaving 22 bases between. CDR3 amino acids: CASSPIPGKEGANYGYTF. In DNA, the CDR3 is TGTGCCAGCAGTCCTATCCCCGGGAAGGAAGGAGCTAACTATGGCTACACCTTC.

The V and J genes are TRBV30 and TRBJ1-1; unclear D gene. This CDR3 is built from 14 residues. Between the trimmed V and J ends, which lost 2 bases and 4 bases, there was a span of 14 bases. Germline lookup yields CDR1 GTSNPN and CDR2 SVGIG (reference sequence). The CDR3 region has the DNA TGTGCCTGGAGTTTGGACCGACTAAGCACTGAAGCTTTCTTT. Its protein is CAWSLDRLSTEAFF.

The chain has TRBV11-2 and TRBJ2-1, with D hard to call. V gave up 2 bases and J gave up 9 bases, with 17 bases separating them. Germline-derived CDR1 and CDR2 are SGHAT and FQNNGV. CDR3 length: 15 residues. CDR3 loop: CASSLYPTLSSEQFF. The CDR3 region has the DNA TGTGCCAGCAGCTTATACCCCACCCTGAGTAGTGAGCAGTTCTTC.

The V gene is TRBV4-2, the J gene TRBJ2-1; D gene ambiguous. The CDR3 covers 13 residues. Trimming took 1 base from V and 5 from J, leaving 6 bases between them. CDR1 is LGHNA, CDR2 YNFKEQ, per germline. The CDR3 region has the DNA TGTGCCAGCAGCCAAGTTACCGACAATGAGCAGTTCTTC. Its protein product is CASSQVTDNEQFF.

The rearrangement links TRBV30 to TRBJ1-5, with unresolved D. V dropped 0 bases and J dropped 4 bases, with 10 bases sitting between them. The CDR3 has 14 residues. Germline values: CDR1 GTSNPN, CDR2 SVGIG (reference sequence). The DNA for the CDR3 is TGTGCCTGGAGTGTAGGTCAGATGAATCAGCCCCAGCATTTT. It specifies CAWSVGQMNQPQHF.

Only one count was recorded for this clone. This chain uses TRBV30 with TRBJ2-7; weak D call: TRBD1 (9 bases). CDR1 and CDR2 (germline): GTSNPN, SVGIG (reference sequence). With 5 bases removed from V and 9 bases from J, the gap between germline ends came to 17 bases. This CDR3 spans 12 amino acids. The chain's CDR3 is CAWGGQGLVQYF. The CDR3, as DNA: TGTGCCTGGGGGGGACAGGGACTAGTGCAGTACTTC. The full variable domain, in which reference TRBV30 and TRBJ2-7 provide the parts outside the CDR3, is SQTIHQWPATLVQPVGSPLSLECTVEGTSNPNLYWYRQAAGRGLQLLFYSVGIGQISSEVPQNLSASRPQDRQFILSSKKLLLSDSGFYLCAWGGQGLVQYFGPGTRLTVT.

CDR3 region: CASSLDASGREQFF. DNA of the CDR3: TGTGCCAGCAGCTTAGATGCTAGCGGGAGGGAGCAGTTCTTC. The rearrangement uses TRBV11-2 and TRBJ2-1; 11 nucleotides match TRBD2. V lost 0 bases, J lost 10 bases, and 2 bases stayed unmatched. From germline, CDR1 is SGHAT and CDR2 FQNNGV. The CDR3 length is 14 residues.

The genes are TRBV9 and TRBJ2-7; 7 bases line up with TRBD1. CDR3 length equals 15 residues. The germline V gene has CDR1 SGDLS and CDR2 YYNGEE. V lost 1 base to trimming and J lost 0 bases; unmatched junction nucleotides: 4. The CDR3 nucleotides read TGTGCCAGCAGCGTACAAGGGGACAGCTCCTACGAGCAGTACTTC. Translating gives CASSVQGDSSYEQYF. Together with reference TRBV9 and TRBJ2-7, the CDR3 gives the full variable domain: DSGVTQTPKHLITATGQRVTLRCSPRSGDLSVYWYQQSLDQGLQFLIQYYNGEERAKGNILERFSAQQFPDLHSELNLSSLELGDSALYFCASSVQGDSSYEQYFGPGTRLTVT.

This chain connects TRBV6-6 to TRBJ2-4; D is perhaps TRBD1 (8 bases). Germline CDR1 is MNHNY and CDR2 is SVGAGI (reference sequence). Trimming took off 6 bases at V and 7 bases at J, with 16 bases between the two ends. The CDR3 is 14 residues long. The CDR3 nucleotides are TGTGCCAGCAGCAGGACAGGGAGGGGGAACATTCAGTACTTC. It encodes CASSRTGRGNIQYF.

This clone was found once. The chain links TRBV18 to TRBJ1-4, with a tentative D call TRBD1 (6 bases). Germline V gives CDR1 KGHSH, CDR2 LQKENI. With 1 base removed from V and 2 bases from J, the gap between germline ends came to 14 bases. The CDR3 runs to 17 residues. The CDR3 DNA is TGTGCCAGCTCACCACGGGGGGGCCACGCGACTAATGAAAAACTGTTTTTT. This translates into CASSPRGGHATNEKLFF.

The chain carries TRBV7-9 and TRBJ2-3; D unresolved. CDR1 SEHNR and CDR2 FQNEAQ come from the germline V gene (reference sequence). Trimming pared 4 bases from V and 2 bases from J, leaving 10 bases between. This CDR3 is built from 14 residues. The CDR3, as DNA: TGTGCCAGCAGCTATGAGTATTCCACAGATACGCAGTATTTT. Its translation: CASSYEYSTDTQYF.

This chain links TRBV6-1 with TRBJ1-1; D uncertain. Germline-derived CDR1 and CDR2 are MNHNS and SASEGT. V shed 7 bases and J shed 8 bases, with 17 bases lying between them. CDR3 length equals 13 residues. CDR3 residues: CASTRAEQNEAFF. The CDR3 region has the DNA TGTGCCAGCACGCGGGCCGAACAGAACGAAGCTTTCTTT.

The chain recombines TRBV18 with TRBJ2-7; TRBD1 aligns across 9 bases. The CDR3 runs to 16 residues. CDR1 is KGHSH, CDR2 LQKENI, per germline. J lost 3 bases, V lost 3 bases, and 9 bases had no gene match. CDR3: CASSPYGTGTVYEQYF. CDR3 nucleotide sequence: TGTGCCAGCTCACCTTATGGGACAGGGACGGTCTACGAGCAGTACTTC.

The rearrangement joins TRBV7-2 to TRBJ1-1; no clear D gene. CDR1 and CDR2 from the germline V gene are SGHTA and FQGNSA. Trimming left V 4 bases short and J 4 bases short, with 10 bases between. The CDR3 is 13 residues long. The CDR3 reads CASSSGRGTEAFF. CDR3 in DNA: TGTGCCAGCAGCTCTGGTCGCGGCACTGAAGCTTTCTTT. Full variable domain (rest looked up from reference TRBV7-2 and TRBJ1-1): GAGVSQSPSNKVTEKGKDVELRCDPISGHTALYWYRQSLGQGLEFLIYFQGNSAPDKSGLPSDRFSAERTGGSVSTLTIQRTQQEDSAVYLCASSSGRGTEAFFGQGTRLTVV.

The V call is TRBV7-3, the J call TRBJ2-2; tentative D call: TRBD2 (6 bases). The CDR3 has 16 amino acids. V was clipped by 2 bases and J by 1 base, with 11 bases between them. Germline loops: CDR1 SGHTA, CDR2 FQGTGA. In DNA form, the CDR3 reads TGTGCCAGCAGCTTAGGGGGGAGGAAGAACACCGGGGAGCTGTTTTTT. It specifies CASSLGGRKNTGELFF. Variable domain in full (rest from reference TRBV7-3 and TRBJ2-2): GAGVSQTPSNKVTEKGKYVELRCDPISGHTALYWYRQSLGQGPEFLIYFQGTGAADDSGLPNDRFFAVRPEGSVSTLKIQRTERGDSAVYLCASSLGGRKNTGELFFGEGSRLTVL.

The chain is built from TRBV7-8 and TRBJ2-2; 8 bases are shared with TRBD2. This CDR3 comprises 16 residues. V lost 1 base to trimming and J lost 0 bases; unmatched junction nucleotides: 1. The germline V gene encodes CDR1 SGHVS and CDR2 FQNEAQ. CDR3 residues: CASSLVGLANTGELFF. In nucleotides, the CDR3 is TGTGCCAGCAGCTTAGTGGGACTAGCGAACACCGGGGAGCTGTTTTTT. Together with reference TRBV7-8 and TRBJ2-2, the CDR3 gives the full variable domain: GAGVSQSPRYKVAKRGQDVALRCDPISGHVSLFWYQQALGQGPEFLTYFQNEAQLDKSGLPSDRFFAERPEGSVSTLKIQRTQQEDSAVYLCASSLVGLANTGELFFGEGSRLTVL.

This chain links TRBV18 with TRBJ1-1, with 8 positions matching TRBD1. The J segment lost 9 bases and the V segment lost 0 bases, leaving 6 bases of the junction unmatched. This CDR3 is built from 14 residues. Germline V lookup: CDR1 KGHSH, CDR2 LQKENI. The CDR3 nucleotides read TGTGCCAGCTCACCACCGGTCGACAGGGGTAAAGCTTTCTTT. This gives the protein CASSPPVDRGKAFF.

The chain is built from TRBV29-1 and TRBJ1-4; 9 bases agree with TRBD1. This CDR3 region has 14 residues. The V segment lost 4 bases and the J segment 6 bases; nucleotides outside the gene matches: 6. Germline-derived CDR1 and CDR2 are SQVTM and ANQGSEA. CDR3 sequence (DNA): TGCAGCGTTGTTTCCCGGACAGGGGATGAAAAACTGTTTTTT. Its translation is CSVVSRTGDEKLFF.

The rearrangement joins TRBV13 to TRBJ2-7; D may be TRBD1 or TRBD2 (5 bases each). V lost 4 bases, J lost 2 bases, and 18 bases lay in between. This CDR3 is 16 amino acids long. Germline V gene data show CDR1 as PRHDT and CDR2 as FYEKMQ (reference sequence). The CDR3 DNA follows: TGTGCCAGCAGCTCGGGCGGTGGGACCCGAACCTACGAGCAGTACTTC. Translated: CASSSGGGTRTYEQYF.

This sequence joins TRBV9 and TRBJ2-2; D not certain. CDR1 and CDR2 from the germline V gene are SGDLS and YYNGEE. V lost 4 bases and J lost 7, with 26 bases in between. This CDR3 has 18 amino acids. The CDR3, as DNA: TGTGCCAGCAGCAAAACTTCGGCCGCCGGGCTAGGCGGCGGGGAGCTGTTTTTT. Its protein product is CASSKTSAAGLGGGELFF.

J is TRBJ2-5 and V is TRBV27; TRBD1 might be the D (6 bases). The V gene lost 4 bases and the J gene lost 2 bases, with 14 bases spanning the gap. Germline V gene lookup returns CDR1 MNHEY and CDR2 SMNVEV (reference sequence). The CDR3 totals 15 residues. The CDR3, as DNA: TGTGCCAGCAGTTCCAGGATAGGGACACAAGAGACCCAGTACTTC. Translated: CASSSRIGTQETQYF.

The J gene is TRBJ2-2, the V gene TRBV9, with 9 nucleotides matching TRBD2. V lost 3 bases and J lost 6; bases outside the gene matches: 6. Germline loops: CDR1 SGDLS, CDR2 YYNGEE. The CDR3 sequence is 15 residues long. DNA for the CDR3: TGTGCCAGCAGCGGTAGCGGGAGAGGGGCCGGGGAGCTGTTTTTT. The encoded protein is CASSGSGRGAGELFF.

This clone was detected only a few times. The chain couples TRBV4-1 to TRBJ2-3; 8 bases align to TRBD2. This CDR3 is built from 14 residues. The V gene end was trimmed by 4 bases and the J gene end by 4 bases; junction bases not matched to a gene: 4. CDR1 is MGHRA, CDR2 YSYEKL, per germline. CDR3 nucleotides: TGCGCCAGCAGCCGGACTAGCCCCGCAGATACGCAGTATTTT. Protein sequence: CASSRTSPADTQYF.

The V call is TRBV7-2, the J call TRBJ1-1, with D possibly matching TRBD1 (5 bases). V was trimmed by 2 bases and J by 2 bases, leaving 12 bases between them. The CDR3 runs 15 residues. Germline CDR1 and CDR2: SGHTA and FQGNSA. The CDR3, as DNA: TGTGCCAGCAGCTTATTCAGGGCAGACAACACTGAAGCTTTCTTT. Protein product: CASSLFRADNTEAFF.

The chain uses TRBV7-9 and TRBJ2-5, with D hard to call. Trimming removed 2 bases at V and 5 bases at J, with 9 bases between. Germline CDR1 is SEHNR and CDR2 is FQNEAQ (reference sequence). There are 13 residues in the CDR3. Here the CDR3 reads CASSLFVEETQYF. DNA for the CDR3: TGTGCCAGCAGCTTATTCGTGGAGGAGACCCAGTACTTC.

This sequence joins TRBV5-4 and TRBJ2-4; D remains unclear. CDR3 length equals 13 residues. The germline V and J ends were trimmed by 1 base and 5 bases, with 7 bases remaining between them. Germline lookup yields CDR1 SGHNT and CDR2 YYREEE (reference sequence). CDR3: CASSLSQENIQYF. In DNA form, the CDR3 reads TGTGCCAGCAGCTTGTCTCAGGAAAACATTCAGTACTTC.

This clone was detected a few times. The CDR3 nucleotides read TGTGCCAGCAGTTACTCCACAGCGGGAGGTGCAGATACGCAGTATTTT. Protein product: CASSYSTAGGADTQYF. The gene calls are TRBV6-5 and TRBJ2-3; TRBD2 matches at 9 bases. In germline, CDR1 is MNHEY, CDR2 SVGAGI. After removal of 0 bases from V and 4 bases from J, the junction contained 5 bases not matched to a gene. The CDR3 has 16 residues.

This clone has only a few counts. This sequence joins TRBV5-1 and TRBJ2-3, with D hard to call. Germline CDR1 is SGHRS and CDR2 is YFSETQ. V dropped 3 bases and J dropped 2 bases, with 16 bases sitting between them. The length of the CDR3 is 16 residues. In nucleotides, the CDR3 is TGCGCCAGCAGCTCCCGACTGGGATCAGACACAGATACGCAGTATTTT. It translates to CASSSRLGSDTDTQYF.

The chain links TRBV7-9 to TRBJ2-3; D unresolved. Looked up from germline, CDR1 is SEHNR and CDR2 is FQNEAQ (reference sequence). Trimming removed 5 bases from V and 2 bases from J, with 11 bases in between. This CDR3 has 14 amino acids. DNA for the CDR3: TGTGCCAGCAGCCCCGAACTATACACAGATACGCAGTATTTT. Translating gives CASSPELYTDTQYF.